This TCR beta chain was identified in a study of blood T cell repertoires in COVID-19 (dated by TCRdb to 2020 to 2022). Some background on the complete study: Samples from collaborators originated in the United States, Italy and Spain and spanned both the acute and convalescent phases of COVID-19. The material from the prospective study consisted of cDNA or gDNA derived from T cells, B-cell-depleted T cells, or PBMCs. Deeply sampled blood TCRbeta repertoires from subjects exposed to, actively infected with, or recovered from COVID-19 were included in the dataset. A freely available public database, intended as a resource for researchers studying the immune response to SARS-CoV-2, is where the repertoires were released. The samples were drawn from two sources: the first 160 participants of the ongoing ImmuneRACE study, and approximately 1,300 subjects contributed by 6 global collaborators. Sample metadata almost always included a de-identified subject ID, COVID-19 status, age in years and sex. Where available, HLA class I and class II types were taken from metadata supplied by the sample provider and were not determined by assay-based typing. On the study overall, not on this receptor specifically: Clinical and demographic metadata were provided uncurated, with the amount varying by source and participant.

Taken from the germline V gene (reference sequence), the CDR1 and CDR2 loops are LNHDA and SQIVND. The CDR3 runs 15 residues from the cysteine to the phenylalanine. Just CDR3 DNA is preserved here, 45 bases in frame from base 1. V and J are trimmed by 2 bases and 8 bases, and the gene matches miss 6 bases of the junction. The sample holds one count of this clone. Its specific antigen is unknown. One base away there is no much larger clone; base qualities are not given. TCRbeta CDR3 regions were amplified from genomic DNA by means of the immunoSEQ Assay, a bias-controlled multiplex PCR. Per the original workflow: The number of nucleated cells in each sample was estimated from the amplification of reference gene primers within the assay. Sequence reads were collapsed and filtered to measure the absolute abundance of every unique TCRbeta CDR3 rearrangement. For each sample, productive Simpson clonality was calculated by taking the square root of Simpson's diversity index across productive rearrangements. The table was pulled from immuneACCESS by TCRdb, which kept in-frame rearrangements only. Such tables lose some clones; where checked, under half of the loss comes from unresolved V genes, and the rest has no known cause. The DNA was the basis for D and trimming; V, J and clone size are from that table. The sample table shows 250,000 to 300,000 clones, and approximately 88% are seen once. The ten largest clonotypes hold around 0.78% of the sample.

The collaborating institutions used their own protocols to collect whole blood in K2EDTA tubes. Collaborator samples were shipped for TCRbeta analysis as frozen whole blood, isolated PBMCs, or DNA extracted from either sample type. Here the chain combines TRBV19 and TRBJ2-1; 10 of the junction bases match TRBD2. The sample was peripheral blood. The source of this sequence is a woman aged 30 to 39 with acute or convalescent COVID-19. In nucleotides, the sequence is TGTGCCAGTAGTATAATAGCTAGCGGGAGTTATGAGCAGTTCTTC. Translated, it gives CASSIIASGSYEQFF. Where the CDR3 stops, the reference TRBV19 and TRBJ2-1 genes take over; the full variable domain is DGGITQSPKYLFRKEGQNVTLSCEQNLNHDAMYWYRQDPGQGLRLIYYSQIVNDFQKGDIAEGYSVSREKKESFPLTVTSAQKNPTAFYLCASSIIASGSYEQFFGPGTRLTVL.